This TCR beta chain derives from a study of radiation and T cells in renal cell carcinoma. CDR1 is MNHEY and CDR2 is SMNVEV in the germline V gene (reference sequence). J was trimmed by 4 bases and V by 5 bases; bases with no gene match: 8. The CDR3 has 15 amino acids. Treatment defined: 15 Gy SBRT to primary tumor, nephrectomy 4 weeks later. The data were produced by immunoSEQ multiplex PCR, yet TCRdb's version contains in-frame clones alone and is incomplete. Here the sample spans around 10,000 clones, around 63% being singletons. Study-wide findings and caveats: Compared with controls, irradiated tumors showed greater TCR clonality. Dominant CDR3 motifs were more common in irradiated tumors than controls.

As for this clone: Its target is unknown.

The sequence derives from a woman in her 50s with renal cell carcinoma. This chain connects TRBV27 to TRBJ2-7; 10 bases are shared with TRBD2. The sequencing here drew on tumor tissue, taken from a patient whose treatment included radiotherapy and nephrectomy. The CDR3: CASSINPSGSYEQYF. The CDR3 bases are TGTGCCAGCAGTATAAACCCTAGCGGGAGTTACGAGCAGTACTTC.